This T cell receptor (beta chain) was recovered during a study of blood T cell repertoires in COVID-19. The CDR3 sequence is 15 residues long. The V end was cut by 4 bases, the J end by 1 base, with 14 bases between. Germline lookup yields CDR1 SGHRS and CDR2 YFSETQ. In the original workflow: Reference gene primer amplification gave estimated nucleated cell counts. This table comes from immunoSEQ multiplex PCR, and its TCRdb copy is limited to in-frame clones, with some not included. V and J calls and clone size are as listed in that table; D and trimming were resolved from the DNA. The repertoire holds about 24,000 clones, about 91% seen once, with less than 20% in the top ten.

The chain links TRBV5-1 to TRBJ1-1; possible D gene TRBD1, 6 bases. Sequencing was carried out using peripheral blood. The sequence came from a human donor in a cohort sampled during active COVID-19. CDR3 coding DNA: TGCGCCAGCAGCCCCGCAACAGGGTCGAACACTGAAGCTTTCTTT. Its protein product is CASSPATGSNTEAFF.